This T cell receptor beta chain was sequenced during a study of cytomegalovirus exposure and HLA in healthy donors. The CDR3 is 15 residues long. CDR1 is SGHRS, CDR2 YFSETQ, per germline. With 4 bases removed from V and 2 bases from J, the gap between germline ends came to 14 bases. This PCR relied on a set of 60 Vbeta primers and 13 Jbeta primers. Sequencing was performed with immunoSEQ multiplex PCR; in TCRdb, only in-frame clones are kept and a portion is missing. This sample has about 110,000 clones; roughly four fifths occur once, and the top ten carry about 1.6%. Sequenced sample: PBMCs. The V call is TRBV5-1, the J call TRBJ2-3, with a possible D match to TRBD2 (6 bases). The source of this sequence is a man between 50 and 59 years old in good health and CMV-seronegative. The CDR3 DNA is TGCGCCAGCAGCCCCGGGACTCAGGTCACAGATACGCAGTATTTT. It encodes CASSPGTQVTDTQYF.